These T cell receptor beta chains were read from a single sample in a study of response to subunit inactivated influenza vaccine. TCRdb analysed the RT-PCR reads with MiXCR anew, one entry per CDR3 protein. Found here are about 650,000 distinct CDR3 sequences, roughly 14% of them singletons; the top ten hold around 10%. The starting material was PBMCs from blood, obtained 11 to 12 days after vaccination. The receptor set was obtained from a middle-aged man who received an inactivated influenza vaccine. The CDR3 runs from the conserved cysteine through the conserved F or W. The order of the fields is J gene, V gene, D gene, clone size, CDR3 DNA, CDR3 protein. D genes are given only for firm matches. Rows give clone size only sometimes, using once, few, many, or a class for an expanded clone.

J gene: TRBJ2-1; V gene: TRBV10-3; D gene: TRBD2; clone size: many; CDR3 DNA: TGTGCCACGAGAACTAGCGGGAGCGGAGTCAGTGAGCAGTTCTTC; CDR3 protein: CATRTSGSGVSEQFF
J gene: TRBJ1-1; V gene: TRBV2; D gene: .; clone size: .; CDR3 DNA: TGTGCCAGCAGGCAAGACACCACAGGGCTCACTGAAGCTTTCTTT; CDR3 protein: CASRQDTTGLTEAFF
J gene: TRBJ2-7; V gene: TRBV5-1; D gene: TRBD2; clone size: few; CDR3 DNA: TGCGCCAGCAGCTCAGGCGGGAGGGTCTACGAGCAGTACTTC; CDR3 protein: CASSSGGRVYEQYF
J gene: TRBJ2-7; V gene: TRBV7-8; D gene: .; clone size: few; CDR3 DNA: TGTGCCAGCAGCTACAGGGAATTGAAGCAGTACTTC; CDR3 protein: CASSYRELKQYF
J gene: TRBJ2-1; V gene: TRBV5-5; D gene: TRBD2; clone size: few; CDR3 DNA: TGTGCCAGCACACAGAGGGGTGGCGGGGGAATCTATGAGCAGTTCTTC; CDR3 protein: CASTQRGGGGIYEQFF
J gene: TRBJ2-7; V gene: TRBV10-2; D gene: .; clone size: .; CDR3 DNA: TGCGCCAGCAGTGAGTCGAAGATGTTAGGGGGGTACTTC; CDR3 protein: CASSESKMLGGYF
J gene: TRBJ2-1; V gene: TRBV12-3/TRBV12-4; D gene: TRBD2; clone size: many; CDR3 DNA: TGTGCCAGCAGTTTGCTAGCGGGGCCCTACAATGAGCAGTTCTTC; CDR3 protein: CASSLLAGPYNEQFF
J gene: TRBJ1-2; V gene: TRBV7-9; D gene: .; clone size: few; CDR3 DNA: TGTGCCAGCAGCTTAGAAGGCAGGGGACGAGGCTACACCTTC; CDR3 protein: CASSLEGRGRGYTF
J gene: TRBJ1-1; V gene: TRBV19; D gene: .; clone size: few; CDR3 DNA: TGTGCCAGTAGTCGAGGGGGATCGAACACTGAAGCTTTCTTT; CDR3 protein: CASSRGGSNTEAFF
J gene: TRBJ1-5; V gene: TRBV3-1; D gene: .; clone size: many; CDR3 DNA: TGTGCCAGCAGCCTCGATTCCTCACGTCAGCCCCAGCATTTT; CDR3 protein: CASSLDSSRQPQHF
J gene: TRBJ2-7; V gene: TRBV28; D gene: TRBD1; clone size: few; CDR3 DNA: TGTGCCAGCAGTCATCCGACAGGGACAGGCGAGCAGTACTTC; CDR3 protein: CASSHPTGTGEQYF